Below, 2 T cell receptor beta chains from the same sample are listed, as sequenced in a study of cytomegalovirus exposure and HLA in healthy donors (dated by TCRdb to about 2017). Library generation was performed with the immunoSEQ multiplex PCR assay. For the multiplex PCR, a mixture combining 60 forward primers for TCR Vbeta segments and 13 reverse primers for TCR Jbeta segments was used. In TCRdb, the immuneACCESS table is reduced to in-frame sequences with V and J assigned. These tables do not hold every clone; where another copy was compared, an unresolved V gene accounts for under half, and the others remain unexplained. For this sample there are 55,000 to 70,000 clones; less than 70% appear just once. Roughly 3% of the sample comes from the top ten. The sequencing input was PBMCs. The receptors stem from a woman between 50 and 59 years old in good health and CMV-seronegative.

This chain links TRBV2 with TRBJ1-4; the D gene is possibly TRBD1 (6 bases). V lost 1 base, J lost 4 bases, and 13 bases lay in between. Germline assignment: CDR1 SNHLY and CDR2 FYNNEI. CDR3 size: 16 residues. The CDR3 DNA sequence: TGTGCCAGCAGTGAAGACAGGGTCGGTGGTAATGAAAAACTGTTTTTT. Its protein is CASSEDRVGGNEKLFF. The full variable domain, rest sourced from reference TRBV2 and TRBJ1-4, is EPEVTQTPSHQVTQMGQEVILRCVPISNHLYFYWYRQILGQKVEFLVSFYNNEISEKSEIFDDQFSVERPDGSNFTLKIRSTKLEDSAMYFCASSEDRVGGNEKLFFGSGTQLSVL.

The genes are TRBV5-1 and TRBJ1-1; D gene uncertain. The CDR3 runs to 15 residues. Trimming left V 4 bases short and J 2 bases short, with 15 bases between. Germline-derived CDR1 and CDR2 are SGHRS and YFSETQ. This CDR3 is CASSPDILPNTEAFF. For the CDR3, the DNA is TGCGCCAGCAGCCCCGACATTCTACCCAACACTGAAGCTTTCTTT.